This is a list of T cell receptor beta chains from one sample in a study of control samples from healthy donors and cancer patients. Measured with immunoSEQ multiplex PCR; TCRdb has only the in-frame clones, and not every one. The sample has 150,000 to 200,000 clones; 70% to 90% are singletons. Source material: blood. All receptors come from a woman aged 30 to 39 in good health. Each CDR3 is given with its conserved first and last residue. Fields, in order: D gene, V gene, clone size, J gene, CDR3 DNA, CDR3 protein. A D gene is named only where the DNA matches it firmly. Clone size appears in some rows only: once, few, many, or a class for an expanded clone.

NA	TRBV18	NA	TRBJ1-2	TGTGCCAGCTCACCACCTGGTCCCGGGACATTCTATGGCTACACCTTC	CASSPPGPGTFYGYTF
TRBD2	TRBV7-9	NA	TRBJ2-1	TGTGCCAGCAGCTTAAGGGCGGGGGGATTATACAATGAGCAGTTCTTC	CASSLRAGGLYNEQFF
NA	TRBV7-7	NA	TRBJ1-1	TGTGCTAGCAGCCGACAGTCTGGAACTGAAGCTTTCTTT	CASSRQSGTEAFF
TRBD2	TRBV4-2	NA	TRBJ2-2	TGTGCCAGCAGCCAAAATCTAGCGGGAGTCGGCGGGGAGCTGTTTTTT	CASSQNLAGVGGELFF
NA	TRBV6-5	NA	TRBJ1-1	TGTGCCAGCAGGACGGACACTTACACTGAAGCTTTCTTT	CASRTDTYTEAFF
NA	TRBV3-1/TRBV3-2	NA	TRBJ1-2	TGTGCCAGCAGCCAAGACTACAGGGATGGCTACACCTTC	CASSQDYRDGYTF
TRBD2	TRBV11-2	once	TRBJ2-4	TGTGCCAGCGCGCAAACTAGCGGACTAGCCAAAAACATTCAGTACTTC	CASAQTSGLAKNIQYF
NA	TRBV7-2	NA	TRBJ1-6	TGTGCCAGCAGCTTAGCGCTTATTGAGTCACCCCTCCACTTT	CASSLALIESPLHF
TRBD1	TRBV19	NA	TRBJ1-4	TGTGCCAGTAGTATAATGTCGGACAGGGTCAACGAAAAACTGTTTTTT	CASSIMSDRVNEKLFF
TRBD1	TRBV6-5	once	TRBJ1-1	TGTGCCAGCGGCCGGGACAGGGGGCCGTCCACTGAAGCTTTCTTT	CASGRDRGPSTEAFF
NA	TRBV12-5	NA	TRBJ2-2	TGTGCTAGTGGTTTTTTTAACACCGGGGAGCTGTTTTTT	CASGFFNTGELFF
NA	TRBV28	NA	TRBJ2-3	TGTGCCAGCAGTTTACCTTTGAGCACAGATACGCAGTATTTT	CASSLPLSTDTQYF
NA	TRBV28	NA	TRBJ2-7	TGTGCCAGCAGTTTACGGGGGGCGGACGAGCAGTACTTC	CASSLRGADEQYF
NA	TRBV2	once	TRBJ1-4	TGTGCCACCAGGGTACAGGATGAAAAACTGTTTTTT	CATRVQDEKLFF
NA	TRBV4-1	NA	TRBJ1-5	TGCGCCAGCAGCCAAGTGGGGGGAGGGGGCAATCAGCCCCAGCATTTT	CASSQVGGGGNQPQHF
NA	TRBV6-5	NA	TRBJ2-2	TGTGCCAGCGGGACCTACACCGGGGAGCTGTTTTTT	CASGTYTGELFF
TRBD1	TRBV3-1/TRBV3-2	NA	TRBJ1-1	TGTGCCAGCAGCCGGCTCACAGGGGCTGAAGCTTTCTTT	CASSRLTGAEAFF
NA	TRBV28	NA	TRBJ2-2	TGTGCCAGCAGTTCCTGGACCACGAACACCGGGGAGCTGTTTTTT	CASSSWTTNTGELFF
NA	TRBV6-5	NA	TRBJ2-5	TGTGCCAGCAGTTACTCGAGGGGTCTCAAAGAGACCCAGTACTTC	CASSYSRGLKETQYF
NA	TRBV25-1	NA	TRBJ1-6	TGTGCCAGCAGCCCACCGACAGGACCGTATTCACCCCTCCACTTT	CASSPPTGPYSPLHF
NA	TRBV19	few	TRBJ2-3	TGTGCCAGTAGTTCGTCCTTCTCTAGCACAGATACGCAGTATTTT	CASSSSFSSTDTQYF
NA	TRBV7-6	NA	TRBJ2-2	TGTGCCAGCAGCTTAGACGGAGAAGGGGAGCTGTTTTTT	CASSLDGEGELFF
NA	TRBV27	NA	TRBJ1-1	TGTGCCAGCAGCCCCGACCGACGGCACACTGAAGCTTTCTTT	CASSPDRRHTEAFF
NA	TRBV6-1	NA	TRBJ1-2	TGTGCCAGCAGTGAAGCAACTCAGAATGGAATAGTTAACTATGGCTACACCTTC	CASSEATQNGIVNYGYTF
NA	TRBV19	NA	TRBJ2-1	TGTGCCAGTAGTAGCGCCTACAATGAGCAGTTCTTC	CASSSAYNEQFF
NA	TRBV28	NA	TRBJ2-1	TGTGCCAGCAAATCCTACAATGAGCAGTTCTTC	CASKSYNEQFF
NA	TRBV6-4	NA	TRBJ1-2	TGTGCCAGCAGTGACGGAGAGGGCCCCGGACCCGGCAGCTATGGCTACACCTTC	CASSDGEGPGPGSYGYTF
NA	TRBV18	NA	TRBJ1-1	TGTGCCAGCTCACCCGCACTTAATCATAACAGGGTTTCTGAAGCTTTCTTT	CASSPALNHNRVSEAFF
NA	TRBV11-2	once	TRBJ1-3	TGTGCCAGCAGCCCGCTGATTGTGAGCTCTGGAAACACCATATATTTT	CASSPLIVSSGNTIYF
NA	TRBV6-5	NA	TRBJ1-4	TGTGCCAGCAGTTCCTATTCGGGGAATGAAAAACTGTTTTTT	CASSSYSGNEKLFF
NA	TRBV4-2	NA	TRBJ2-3	TGTGCCAGCAGCCAAGGTTCAAAAGGGGGGCTGGCAACAGATACGCAGTATTTT	CASSQGSKGGLATDTQYF
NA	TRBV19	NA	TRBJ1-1	TGTGCCAGTACCCCCGAGAGGGACACTGAAGCTTTCTTT	CASTPERDTEAFF
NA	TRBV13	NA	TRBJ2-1	TGTGCCAGCGCGGTAGGGCGGGCCATGGGGGTCTTC	CASAVGRAMGVF
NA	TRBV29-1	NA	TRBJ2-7	TGCAGCGTTGGGGGGCTTCACAGCTCCTACGAGCAGTACTTC	CSVGGLHSSYEQYF
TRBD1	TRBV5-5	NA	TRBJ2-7	TGTGCCAGTACAAGGGACAGTGAACCCTCCTACGAGCAGTACTTC	CASTRDSEPSYEQYF
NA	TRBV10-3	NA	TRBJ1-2	TGTGCCATCAGTGAAGATCTGGCAGGAATCTATGGCTACACCTTC	CAISEDLAGIYGYTF
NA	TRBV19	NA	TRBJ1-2	TGTGCCAGCCGAAACAGGGTCCACTATGGCTACACCTTC	CASRNRVHYGYTF
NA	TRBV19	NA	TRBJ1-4	TGTGCCAGTAGTCAAAGCTCTGCAACTAATGAAAAACTGTTTTTT	CASSQSSATNEKLFF
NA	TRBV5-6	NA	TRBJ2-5	TGTGCCAGCAGCTTGGCTCTCCAAGAGACCCAGTACTTC	CASSLALQETQYF
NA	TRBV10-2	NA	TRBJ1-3	TGCGCCAGCAGTGAGGAATGGGGAAACACCATATATTTT	CASSEEWGNTIYF
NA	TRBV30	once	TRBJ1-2	TGTGCCTGGGAAGGACAGTACAACCCTAACTATGGCTACACCTTC	CAWEGQYNPNYGYTF
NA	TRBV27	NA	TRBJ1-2	TGTGCCAGCAGTTTATCGACGGGGCGGGTCTATGGCTACACCTTC	CASSLSTGRVYGYTF
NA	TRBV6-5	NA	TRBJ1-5	TGTGCCAGCAGTCGCAGTTTGGGGGCAGGTCAGCCCCAGCATTTT	CASSRSLGAGQPQHF
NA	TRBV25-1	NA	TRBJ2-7	TGTGCCAGCAGTGATGTGGGGGTTGAGGTAAGAGGAGATCAGTACTTC	CASSDVGVEVRGDQYF
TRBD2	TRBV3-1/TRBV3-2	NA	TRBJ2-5	TGTGCCAGCAGCCATCAGGCCTCCGGGACTAGCGGGGGGGCGGTACAAGAGACCCAGTACTTC	CASSHQASGTSGGAVQETQYF
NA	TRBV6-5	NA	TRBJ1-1	TGTGCCAGCAGTTACTCGTACAGGGTTCTCAATACTGAAGCTTTCTTT	CASSYSYRVLNTEAFF